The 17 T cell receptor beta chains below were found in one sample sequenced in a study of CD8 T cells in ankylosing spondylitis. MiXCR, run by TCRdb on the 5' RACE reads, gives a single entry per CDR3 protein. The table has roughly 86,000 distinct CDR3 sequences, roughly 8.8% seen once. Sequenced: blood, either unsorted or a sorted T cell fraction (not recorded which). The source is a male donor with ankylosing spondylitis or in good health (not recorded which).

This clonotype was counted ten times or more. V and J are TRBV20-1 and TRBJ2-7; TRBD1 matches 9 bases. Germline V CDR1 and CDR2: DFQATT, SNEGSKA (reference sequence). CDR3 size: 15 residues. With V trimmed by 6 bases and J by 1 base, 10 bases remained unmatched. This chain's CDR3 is CSAIPGQGVSYEQYF. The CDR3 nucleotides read TGCAGTGCCATCCCGGGACAGGGAGTTTCCTACGAGCAGTACTTC.

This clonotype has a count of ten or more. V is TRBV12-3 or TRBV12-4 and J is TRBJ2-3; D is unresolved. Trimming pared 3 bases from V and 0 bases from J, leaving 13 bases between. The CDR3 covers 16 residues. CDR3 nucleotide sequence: TGTGCCAGCAGTTTCATGACGGTATCTAGCACAGATACGCAGTATTTT. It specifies CASSFMTVSSTDTQYF.

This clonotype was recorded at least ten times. The CDR3 loop is CAVGGAGTDTQYF. CDR3 nucleotide sequence: TGTGCAGTCGGGGGAGCTGGCACAGATACGCAGTATTTT. J is TRBJ2-3 and V is TRBV7-6, with D possibly TRBD2 on 6 matching bases. In germline, CDR1 is SGHVS, CDR2 FNYEAQ. The CDR3 has 13 amino acids.

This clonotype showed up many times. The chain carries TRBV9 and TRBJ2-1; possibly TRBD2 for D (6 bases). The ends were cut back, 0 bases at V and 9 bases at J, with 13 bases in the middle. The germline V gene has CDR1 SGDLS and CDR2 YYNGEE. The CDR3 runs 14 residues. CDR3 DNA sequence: TGTGCCAGCAGCGTAGGGCGGGGAGACGGTGAGCAGTTCTTC. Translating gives CASSVGRGDGEQFF.

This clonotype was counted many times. The chain's CDR3 is CSVSGGGYETQYF. The CDR3 DNA sequence: TGCAGCGTTAGCGGGGGGGGCTATGAGACCCAGTACTTC. The chain carries TRBV29-1 and TRBJ2-5, with 10 bases identical to TRBD2. Trimming cost V 5 bases and J 5 bases; bases outside gene matches: 5. CDR3 length equals 13 residues. Germline loops: CDR1 SQVTM, CDR2 ANQGSEA.

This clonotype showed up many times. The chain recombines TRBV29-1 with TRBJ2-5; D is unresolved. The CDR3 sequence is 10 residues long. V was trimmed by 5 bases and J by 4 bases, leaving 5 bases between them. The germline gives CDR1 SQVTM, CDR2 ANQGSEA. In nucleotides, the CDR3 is TGCAGCGTTTTACGAGAGACCCAGTACTTC. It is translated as CSVLRETQYF. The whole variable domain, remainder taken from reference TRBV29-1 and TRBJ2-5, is SAVISQKPSRDICQRGTSLTIQCQVDSQVTMMFWYRQQPGQSLTLIATANQGSEATYESGFVIDKFPISRPNLTFSTLTVSNMSPEDSSIYLCSVLRETQYFGPGTRLLVL.

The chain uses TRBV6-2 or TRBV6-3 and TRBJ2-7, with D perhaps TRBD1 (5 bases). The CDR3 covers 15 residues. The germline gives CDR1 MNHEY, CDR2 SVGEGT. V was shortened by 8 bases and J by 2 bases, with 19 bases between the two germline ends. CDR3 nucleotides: TGTGCCAGCGGAAAAGACAGACCTGGGGCCTACGAGCAGTACTTC. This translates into CASGKDRPGAYEQYF.

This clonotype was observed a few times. CDR3 protein: CASSRRDRGLTDTQYF. The CDR3 nucleotides are TGTGCCAGCAGCCGGCGGGACAGGGGGCTTACAGATACGCAGTATTTT. This chain uses TRBV3-1 with TRBJ2-3, with TRBD1 identical over 12 bases. The CDR3 totals 16 residues. Germline V lookup: CDR1 LGHDT, CDR2 YNNKEL (reference sequence). V was clipped by 4 bases and J by 3 bases; unmatched bases: 5.

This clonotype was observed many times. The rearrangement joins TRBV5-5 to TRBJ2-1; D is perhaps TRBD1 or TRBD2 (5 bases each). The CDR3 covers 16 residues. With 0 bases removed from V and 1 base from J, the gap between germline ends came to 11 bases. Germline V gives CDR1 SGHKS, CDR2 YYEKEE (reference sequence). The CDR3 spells CASSLDGDESYNEQFF. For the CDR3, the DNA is TGTGCCAGCAGCTTGGACGGGGACGAATCCTACAATGAGCAGTTCTTC.

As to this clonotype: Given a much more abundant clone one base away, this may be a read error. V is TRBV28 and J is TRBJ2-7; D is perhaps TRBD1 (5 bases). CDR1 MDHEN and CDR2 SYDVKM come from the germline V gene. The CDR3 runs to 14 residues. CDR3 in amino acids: CASLYRHGPYEQNF. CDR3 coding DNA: TGTGCCAGCCTCTACAGGCACGGACCCTACGAGCAGAACTTC.

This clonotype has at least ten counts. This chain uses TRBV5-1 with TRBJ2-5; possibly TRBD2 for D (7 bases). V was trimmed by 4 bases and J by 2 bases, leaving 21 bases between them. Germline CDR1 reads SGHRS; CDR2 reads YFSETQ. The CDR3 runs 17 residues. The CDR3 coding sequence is TGCGCCAGCAGCCAGGGAGGGGGGGCCAATTTACAAGAGACCCAGTACTTC. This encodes CASSQGGGANLQETQYF.

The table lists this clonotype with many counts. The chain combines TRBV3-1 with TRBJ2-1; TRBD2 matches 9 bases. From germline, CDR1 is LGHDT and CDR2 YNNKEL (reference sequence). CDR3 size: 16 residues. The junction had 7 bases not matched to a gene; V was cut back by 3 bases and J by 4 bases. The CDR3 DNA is TGTGCCAGCAGCCAGAGGCTTAGCGGGGGATACAATGAGCAGTTCTTC. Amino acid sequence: CASSQRLSGGYNEQFF.

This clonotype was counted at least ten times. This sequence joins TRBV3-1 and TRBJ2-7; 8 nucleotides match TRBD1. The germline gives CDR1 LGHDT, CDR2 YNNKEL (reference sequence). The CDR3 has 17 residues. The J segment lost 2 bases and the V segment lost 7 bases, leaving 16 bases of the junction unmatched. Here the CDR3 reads CASTSHPDREGTYEQYF. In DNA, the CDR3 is TGTGCCAGCACCTCCCACCCGGACAGGGAAGGGACCTACGAGCAGTACTTC.

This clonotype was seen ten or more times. DNA for the CDR3: TGCGCCAGCAGCTTGGTGTTGGGACAGGTGTACAATGAGCAGTTCTTC. Translating it yields CASSLVLGQVYNEQFF. V and J are TRBV5-1 and TRBJ2-1, with 8 positions matching TRBD1. There are 16 residues in the CDR3. CDR1 is SGHRS, CDR2 YFSETQ, per germline. The ends lost 0 bases at V and 4 bases at J; junction bases unmatched: 6.

Here the CDR3 reads CASSFDPYEQYF. CDR3 nucleotides: TGTGCCAGCAGCTTTGACCCCTACGAGCAGTACTTC. This chain joins TRBV11-1 and TRBJ2-7; D is undetermined. The germline gives CDR1 SGHAT, CDR2 FQDESV (reference sequence). The CDR3 runs 12 residues. V was pared by 3 bases and J by 2 bases, with 5 bases between.

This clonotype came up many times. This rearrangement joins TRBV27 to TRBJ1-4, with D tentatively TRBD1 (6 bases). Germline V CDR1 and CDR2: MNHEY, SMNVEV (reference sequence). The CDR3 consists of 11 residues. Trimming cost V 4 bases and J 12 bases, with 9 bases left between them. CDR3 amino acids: CASSYREQLFF. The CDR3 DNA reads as TGTGCCAGCAGTTACAGGGAACAACTGTTTTTT.

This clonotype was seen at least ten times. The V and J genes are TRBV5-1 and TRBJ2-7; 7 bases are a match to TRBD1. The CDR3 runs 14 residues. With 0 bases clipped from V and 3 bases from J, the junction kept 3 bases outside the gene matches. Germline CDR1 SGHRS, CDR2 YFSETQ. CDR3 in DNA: TGCGCCAGCAGCTTGGAGTCAGGGGGCTACGAGCAGTACTTC. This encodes CASSLESGGYEQYF.